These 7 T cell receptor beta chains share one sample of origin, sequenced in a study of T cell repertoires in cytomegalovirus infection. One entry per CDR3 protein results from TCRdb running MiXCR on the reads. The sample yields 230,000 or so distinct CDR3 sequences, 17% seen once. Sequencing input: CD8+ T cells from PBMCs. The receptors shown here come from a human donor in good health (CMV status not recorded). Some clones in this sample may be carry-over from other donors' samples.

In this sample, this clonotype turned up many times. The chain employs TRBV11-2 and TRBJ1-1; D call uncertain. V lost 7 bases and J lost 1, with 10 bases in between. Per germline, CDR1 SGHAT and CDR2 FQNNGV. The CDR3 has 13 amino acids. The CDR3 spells CASTNAPNTEAFF. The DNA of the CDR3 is TGTGCCAGCACTAATGCTCCGAACACTGAAGCTTTCTTT.

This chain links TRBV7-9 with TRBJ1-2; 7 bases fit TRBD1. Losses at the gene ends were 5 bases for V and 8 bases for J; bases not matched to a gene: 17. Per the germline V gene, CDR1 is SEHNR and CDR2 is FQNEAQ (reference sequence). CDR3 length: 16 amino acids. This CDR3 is CASSRGDSPTVGGYTF. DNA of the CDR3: TGTGCCAGCAGCCGAGGGGACAGCCCAACGGTGGGCGGCTACACCTTC.

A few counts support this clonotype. CDR3 sequence: CASKGSRYEQYF. The CDR3 region has the DNA TGTGCCAGCAAAGGCAGTCGCTACGAGCAGTACTTC. The chain joins TRBV2 to TRBJ2-7; D not certain. In germline, CDR1 is SNHLY, CDR2 FYNNEI. The V end was cut by 7 bases, the J end by 3 bases, with 10 bases between. The CDR3 has 12 residues. Variable domain in full (rest from reference TRBV2 and TRBJ2-7): EPEVTQTPSHQVTQMGQEVILRCVPISNHLYFYWYRQILGQKVEFLVSFYNNEISEKSEIFDDQFSVERPDGSNFTLKIRSTKLEDSAMYFCASKGSRYEQYFGPGTRLTVT.

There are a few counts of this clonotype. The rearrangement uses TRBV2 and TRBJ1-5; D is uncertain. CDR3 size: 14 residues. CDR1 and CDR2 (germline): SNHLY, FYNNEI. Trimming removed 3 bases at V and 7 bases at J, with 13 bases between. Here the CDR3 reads CASSDFGLRQPQHF. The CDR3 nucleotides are TGTGCCAGCAGTGATTTTGGGCTACGGCAGCCCCAGCATTTT.

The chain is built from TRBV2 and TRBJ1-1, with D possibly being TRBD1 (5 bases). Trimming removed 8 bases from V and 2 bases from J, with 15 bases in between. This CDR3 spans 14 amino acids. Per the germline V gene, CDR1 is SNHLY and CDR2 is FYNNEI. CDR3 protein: CASGGRGLNTEAFF. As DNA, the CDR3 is TGTGCCAGCGGGGGTCGGGGACTAAACACTGAAGCTTTCTTT.

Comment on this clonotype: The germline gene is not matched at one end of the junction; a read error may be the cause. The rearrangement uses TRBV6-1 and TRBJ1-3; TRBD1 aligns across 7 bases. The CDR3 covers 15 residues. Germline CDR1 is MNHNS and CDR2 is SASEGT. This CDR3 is CASSTQTGTGNTTYF. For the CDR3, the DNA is TGTGCCAGCAGTACCCAGACAGGGACTGGAAACACCACATATTTT.

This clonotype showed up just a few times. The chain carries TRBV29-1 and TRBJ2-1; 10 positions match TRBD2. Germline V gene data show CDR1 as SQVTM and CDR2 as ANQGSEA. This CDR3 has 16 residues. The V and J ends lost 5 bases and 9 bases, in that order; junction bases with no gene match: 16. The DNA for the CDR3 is TGCAGCGTTTCCGAGCGGGGGGGTCTGTCACGGGGTGAGCAGTTCTTC. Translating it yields CSVSERGGLSRGEQFF.